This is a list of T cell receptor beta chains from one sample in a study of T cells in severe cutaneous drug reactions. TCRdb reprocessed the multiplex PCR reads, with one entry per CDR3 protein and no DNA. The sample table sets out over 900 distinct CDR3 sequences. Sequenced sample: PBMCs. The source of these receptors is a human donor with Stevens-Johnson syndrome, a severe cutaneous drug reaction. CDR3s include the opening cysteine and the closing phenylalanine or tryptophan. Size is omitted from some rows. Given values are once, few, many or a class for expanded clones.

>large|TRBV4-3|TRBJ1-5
CASSQDVGTGLQPQHF
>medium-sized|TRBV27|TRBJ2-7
CASSGLAGYEQYF
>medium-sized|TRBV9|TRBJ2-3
CASSVGLAVDTQYF
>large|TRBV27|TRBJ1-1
CASSLSRTPNTEAFF
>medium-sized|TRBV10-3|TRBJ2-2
CAISQGSNTGELFF
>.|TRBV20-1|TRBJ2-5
CSATMGRIQETQYF
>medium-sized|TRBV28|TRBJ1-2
CASSPPWTDLYTF
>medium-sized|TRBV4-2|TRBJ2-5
CASSPRDKEETQYF
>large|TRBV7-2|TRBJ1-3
CASSDRGRNTIYF
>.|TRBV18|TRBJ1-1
CASSPREGMNTEAFF
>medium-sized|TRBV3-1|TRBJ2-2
CASSQSGLHTGELFF
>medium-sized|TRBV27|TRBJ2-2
CASSYLAGGRTGELFF
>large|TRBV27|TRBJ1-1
CASSLTGYTEAFF
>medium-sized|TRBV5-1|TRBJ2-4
CASRAWVQGENIQYF
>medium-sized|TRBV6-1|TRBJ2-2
CASSSTGEGGELFF
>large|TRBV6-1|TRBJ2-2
CASRGSGTASNTGELFF
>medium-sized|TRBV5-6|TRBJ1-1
CASSLGGPGTEAFF
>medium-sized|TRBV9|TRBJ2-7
CASSPSGVEYEQYF
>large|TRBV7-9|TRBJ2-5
CASGPRGQETQYF
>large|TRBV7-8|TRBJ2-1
CASQLDRGTYNEQFF
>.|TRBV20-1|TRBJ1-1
CSARVQTYLEAFF
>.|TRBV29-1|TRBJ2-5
CSVGAGVQETQYF
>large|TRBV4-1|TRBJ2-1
CASSQDFHVTSGVYNEQFF
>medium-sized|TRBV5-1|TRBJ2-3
CASSQGSGTDTQYF
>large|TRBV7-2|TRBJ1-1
CASTTGAGTNTEAFF
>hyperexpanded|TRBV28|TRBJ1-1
CASSFHIQGAPGGGTEAFF
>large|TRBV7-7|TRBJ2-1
CASSSGTDNEQFF
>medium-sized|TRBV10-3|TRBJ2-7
CAISEATDKTYEQYF
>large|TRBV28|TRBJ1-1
CASRRWRTLRVNTEAFF
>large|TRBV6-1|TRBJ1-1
CASILRQGVNTEAFF
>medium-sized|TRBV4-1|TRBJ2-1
CASSQVYGQAGRFNNEQFF
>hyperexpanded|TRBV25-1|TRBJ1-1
CASSTGLNTEAFF
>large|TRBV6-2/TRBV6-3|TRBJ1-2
CASSATGGGYTF
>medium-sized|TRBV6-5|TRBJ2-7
CASSYLGQPPGEQYF
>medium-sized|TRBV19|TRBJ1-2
CASRGQGAVEGYTF
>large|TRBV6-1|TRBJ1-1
CASSEKVRVTEAFF
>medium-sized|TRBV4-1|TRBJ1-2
CASSHNVFYGYTF
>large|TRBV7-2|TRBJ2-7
CASTSVVRFPYEQYF
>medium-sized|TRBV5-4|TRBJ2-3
CASSSMAADTDTQYF
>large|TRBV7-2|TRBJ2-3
CASSLVGPPRNTQYF
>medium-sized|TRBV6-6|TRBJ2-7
CASSYSQGNHEQYF
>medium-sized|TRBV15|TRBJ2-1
CATRDPRELNEQFF
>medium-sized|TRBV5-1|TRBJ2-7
CASRPGQGSDEQYF
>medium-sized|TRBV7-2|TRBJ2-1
CASSLGLRGSYNEQFF
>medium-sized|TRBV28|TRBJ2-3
CASSSFGRGDTDTQYF
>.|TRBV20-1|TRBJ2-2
CSALKRGRHLAGELFF
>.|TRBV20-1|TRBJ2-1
CSARLYGLVADEQFF
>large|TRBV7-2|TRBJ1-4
CASSLNRGGEKLFF
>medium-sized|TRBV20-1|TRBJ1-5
CSARQETGNGQPQHF
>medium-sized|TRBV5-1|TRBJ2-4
CASSFTWVTAKNIQYF
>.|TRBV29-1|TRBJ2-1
CSVETGGHGEQFF